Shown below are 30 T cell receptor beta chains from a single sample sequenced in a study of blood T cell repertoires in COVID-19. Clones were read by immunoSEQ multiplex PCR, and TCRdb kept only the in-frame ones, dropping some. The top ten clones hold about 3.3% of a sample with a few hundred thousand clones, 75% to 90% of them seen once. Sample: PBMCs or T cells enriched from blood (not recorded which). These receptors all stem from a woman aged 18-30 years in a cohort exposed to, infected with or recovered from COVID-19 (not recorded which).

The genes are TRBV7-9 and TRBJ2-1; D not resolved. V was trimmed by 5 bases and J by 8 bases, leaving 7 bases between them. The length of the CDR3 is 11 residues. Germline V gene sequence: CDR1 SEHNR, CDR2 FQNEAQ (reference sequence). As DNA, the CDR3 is TGTGCCAGCAGCGTCAGCGATGAGCAGTTCTTC. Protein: CASSVSDEQFF.

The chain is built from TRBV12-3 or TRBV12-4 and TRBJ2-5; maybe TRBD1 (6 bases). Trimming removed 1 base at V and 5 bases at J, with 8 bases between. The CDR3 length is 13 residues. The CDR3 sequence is CASSLGTGETQYF. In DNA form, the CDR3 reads TGTGCCAGCAGTTTAGGTACAGGGGAGACCCAGTACTTC.

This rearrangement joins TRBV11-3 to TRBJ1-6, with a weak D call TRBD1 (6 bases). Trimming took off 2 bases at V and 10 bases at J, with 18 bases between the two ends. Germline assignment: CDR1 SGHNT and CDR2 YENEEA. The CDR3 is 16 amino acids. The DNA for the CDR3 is TGTGCCAGCAGCTTAATCAGGGGATCAAGTTTCTCACCCCTCCACTTT. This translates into CASSLIRGSSFSPLHF.

Here the CDR3 reads CASSLSAGELFF. CDR3 DNA sequence: TGTGCCAGCAGCTTAAGCGCCGGGGAGCTGTTTTTT. The chain joins TRBV11-3 to TRBJ2-2, with no clear D. CDR1 and CDR2 from the germline V gene are SGHNT and YENEEA. The V end lost 2 bases, the J end lost 6 bases, and 4 bases lay between the germline ends. CDR3 size: 12 residues.

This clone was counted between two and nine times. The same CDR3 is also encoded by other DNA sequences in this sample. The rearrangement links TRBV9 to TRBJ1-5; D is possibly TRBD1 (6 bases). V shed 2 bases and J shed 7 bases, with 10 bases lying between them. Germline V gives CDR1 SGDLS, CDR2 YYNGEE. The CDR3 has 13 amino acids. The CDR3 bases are TGTGCCAGCAGCGTTGGGGGCGGACAGCCCCAGCATTTT. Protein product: CASSVGGGQPQHF. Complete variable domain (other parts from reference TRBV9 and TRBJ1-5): DSGVTQTPKHLITATGQRVTLRCSPRSGDLSVYWYQQSLDQGLQFLIQYYNGEERAKGNILERFSAQQFPDLHSELNLSSLELGDSALYFCASSVGGGQPQHFGDGTRLSIL.

CDR3 in amino acids: CASSPLSGANVLTF. The CDR3 nucleotides are TGCGCCAGCAGCCCCCTCTCTGGGGCCAACGTCCTGACTTTC. V usage is TRBV10-2 and J usage is TRBJ2-6, with D uncertain. The CDR3 consists of 14 residues. Germline values: CDR1 WSHSY, CDR2 SAAADI. Trimming removed 6 bases from V and 0 bases from J, with 6 bases in between.

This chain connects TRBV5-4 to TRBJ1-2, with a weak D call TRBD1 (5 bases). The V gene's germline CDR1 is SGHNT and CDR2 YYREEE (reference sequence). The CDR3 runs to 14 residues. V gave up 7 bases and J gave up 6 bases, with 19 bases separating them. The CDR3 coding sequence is TGTGCCAGCCGTGATCAGGGAAAAAGGAATGGCTACACCTTC. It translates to CASRDQGKRNGYTF.

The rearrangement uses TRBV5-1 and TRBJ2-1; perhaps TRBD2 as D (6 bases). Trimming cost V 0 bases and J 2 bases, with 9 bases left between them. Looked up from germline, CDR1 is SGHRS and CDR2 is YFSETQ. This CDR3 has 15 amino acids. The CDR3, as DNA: TGCGCCAGCAGCTTGGTGGAGGGAGCCTACAATGAGCAGTTCTTC. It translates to CASSLVEGAYNEQFF.

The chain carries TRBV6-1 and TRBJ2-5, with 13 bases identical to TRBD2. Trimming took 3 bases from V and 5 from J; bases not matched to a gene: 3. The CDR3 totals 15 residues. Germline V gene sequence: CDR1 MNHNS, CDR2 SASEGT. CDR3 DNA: TGTGCCAGCAGTGAGACGACTAGCGGGAGGGAGACCCAGTACTTC. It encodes CASSETTSGRETQYF.

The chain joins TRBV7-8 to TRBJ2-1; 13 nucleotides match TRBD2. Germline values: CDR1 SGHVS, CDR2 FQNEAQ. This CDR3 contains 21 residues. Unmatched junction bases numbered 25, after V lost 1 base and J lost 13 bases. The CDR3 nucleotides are TGTGCCAGCAGCTTAGTAGAGGGGGGACAGCTTGGGACTAGCGGGGACTTTCATCAGTTCTTC. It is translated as CASSLVEGGQLGTSGDFHQFF.

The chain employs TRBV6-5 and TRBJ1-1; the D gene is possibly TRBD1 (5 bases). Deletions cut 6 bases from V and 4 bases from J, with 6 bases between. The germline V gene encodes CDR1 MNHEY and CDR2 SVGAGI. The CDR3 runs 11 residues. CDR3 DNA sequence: TGTGCCAGCAGACAGGCCACTGAAGCTTTCTTT. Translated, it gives CASRQATEAFF.

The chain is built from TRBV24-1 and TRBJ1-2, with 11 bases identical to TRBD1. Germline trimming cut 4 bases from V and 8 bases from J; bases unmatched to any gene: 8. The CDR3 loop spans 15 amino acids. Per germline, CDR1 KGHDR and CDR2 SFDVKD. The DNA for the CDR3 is TGTGCCACCAGTGACCTCGGACAGGGGGCTGGGGGCTACACCTTC. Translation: CATSDLGQGAGGYTF.

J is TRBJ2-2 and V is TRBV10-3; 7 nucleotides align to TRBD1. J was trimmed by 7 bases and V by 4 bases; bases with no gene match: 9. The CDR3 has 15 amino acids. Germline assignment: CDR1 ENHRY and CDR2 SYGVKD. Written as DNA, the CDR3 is TGTGCCATCAGTGGAGTCGACAGGGCCAGCGGGGAGCTGTTTTTT. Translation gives CAISGVDRASGELFF.

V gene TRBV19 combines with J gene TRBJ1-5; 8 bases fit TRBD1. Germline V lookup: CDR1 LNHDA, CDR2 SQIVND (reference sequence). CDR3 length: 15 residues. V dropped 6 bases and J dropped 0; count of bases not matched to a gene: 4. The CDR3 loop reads CASRATGDSNQPQHF. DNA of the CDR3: TGTGCCAGTAGGGCGACAGGGGATAGCAATCAGCCCCAGCATTTT.

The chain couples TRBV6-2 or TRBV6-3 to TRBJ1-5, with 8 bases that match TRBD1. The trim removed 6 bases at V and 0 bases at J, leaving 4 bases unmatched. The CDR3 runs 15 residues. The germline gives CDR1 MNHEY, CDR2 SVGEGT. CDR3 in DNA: TGTGCCAGCAGCTTTGGGACAGGTAGCAATCAGCCCCAGCATTTT. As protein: CASSFGTGSNQPQHF.

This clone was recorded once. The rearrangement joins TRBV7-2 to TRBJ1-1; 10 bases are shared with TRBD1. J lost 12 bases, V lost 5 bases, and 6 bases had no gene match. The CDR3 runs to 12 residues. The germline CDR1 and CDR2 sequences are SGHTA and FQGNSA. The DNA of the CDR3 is TGTGCCAGCAGCCGAGACAGGGGGCTAACTTTCTTT. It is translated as CASSRDRGLTFF.

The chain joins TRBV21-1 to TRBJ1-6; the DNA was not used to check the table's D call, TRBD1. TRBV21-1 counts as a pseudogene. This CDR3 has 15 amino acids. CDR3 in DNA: TGTGCCAGCAGTTACCAGGGGGCCGGTAATTCACCCCTCCACTTT. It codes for CASSYQGAGNSPLHF.

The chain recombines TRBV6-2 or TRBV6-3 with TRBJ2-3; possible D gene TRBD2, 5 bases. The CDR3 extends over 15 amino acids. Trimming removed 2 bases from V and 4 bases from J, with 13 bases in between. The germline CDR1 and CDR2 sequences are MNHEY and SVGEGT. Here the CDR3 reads CASSYTSWVADTQYF. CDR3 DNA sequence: TGTGCCAGCAGTTACACTAGTTGGGTGGCAGATACGCAGTATTTT.

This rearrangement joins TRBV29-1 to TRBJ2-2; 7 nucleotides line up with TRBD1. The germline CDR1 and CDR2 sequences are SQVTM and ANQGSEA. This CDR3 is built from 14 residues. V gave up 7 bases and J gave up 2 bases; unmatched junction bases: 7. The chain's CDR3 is CSALQGLNTGELFF. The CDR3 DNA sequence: TGCAGCGCGTTACAGGGGCTAAACACCGGGGAGCTGTTTTTT.

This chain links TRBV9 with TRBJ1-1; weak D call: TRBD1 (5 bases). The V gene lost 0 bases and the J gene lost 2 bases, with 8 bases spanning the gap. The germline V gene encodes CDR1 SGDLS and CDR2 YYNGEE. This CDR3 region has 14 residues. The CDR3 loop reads CASSVEQVNTEAFF. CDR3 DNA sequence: TGTGCCAGCAGCGTAGAACAGGTCAACACTGAAGCTTTCTTT.

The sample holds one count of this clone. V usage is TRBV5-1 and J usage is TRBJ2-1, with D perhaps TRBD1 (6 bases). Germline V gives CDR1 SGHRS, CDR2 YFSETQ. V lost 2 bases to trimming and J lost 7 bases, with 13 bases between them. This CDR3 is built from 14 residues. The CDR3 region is CASSFSQGGNEQFF. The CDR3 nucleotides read TGCGCCAGCAGCTTTTCACAGGGTGGGAATGAGCAGTTCTTC.

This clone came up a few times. The CDR3 nucleotides read TGCGCCAGCAGCCCGGGACTAGCGGGGGAAACAGATACGCAGTATTTT. Amino acid sequence: CASSPGLAGETDTQYF. The chain carries TRBV5-1 and TRBJ2-3; 14 bases line up with TRBD2. The germline gives CDR1 SGHRS, CDR2 YFSETQ. This CDR3 is 16 amino acids long. With V trimmed by 4 bases and J by 3 bases, 4 bases remained unmatched. Looking up the rest from reference TRBV5-1 and TRBJ2-3 gives the full variable domain: KAGVTQTPRYLIKTRGQQVTLSCSPISGHRSVSWYQQTPGQGLQFLFEYFSETQRNKGNFPGRFSGRQFSNSRSEMNVSTLELGDSALYLCASSPGLAGETDTQYFGPGTRLTVL.

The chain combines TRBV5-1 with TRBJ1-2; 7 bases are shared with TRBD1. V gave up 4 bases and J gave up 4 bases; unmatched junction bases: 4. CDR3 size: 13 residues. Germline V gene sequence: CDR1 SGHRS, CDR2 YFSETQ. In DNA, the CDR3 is TGCGCCAGCAGCCAGACAGGGACCTATGGCTACACCTTC. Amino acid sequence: CASSQTGTYGYTF. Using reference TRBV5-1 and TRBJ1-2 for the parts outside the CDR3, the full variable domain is KAGVTQTPRYLIKTRGQQVTLSCSPISGHRSVSWYQQTPGQGLQFLFEYFSETQRNKGNFPGRFSGRQFSNSRSEMNVSTLELGDSALYLCASSQTGTYGYTFGSGTRLTVV.

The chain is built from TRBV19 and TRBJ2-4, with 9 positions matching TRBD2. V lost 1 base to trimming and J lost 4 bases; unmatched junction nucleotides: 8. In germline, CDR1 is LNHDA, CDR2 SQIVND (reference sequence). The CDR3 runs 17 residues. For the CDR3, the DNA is TGTGCCAGTAGTATAGTTTCAGCGGGGGGTGGTAAAAACATTCAGTACTTC. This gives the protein CASSIVSAGGGKNIQYF.

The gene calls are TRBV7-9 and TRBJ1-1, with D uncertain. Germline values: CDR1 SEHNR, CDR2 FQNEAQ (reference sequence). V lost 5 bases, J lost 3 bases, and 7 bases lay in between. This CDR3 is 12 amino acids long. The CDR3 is CASSREYTEAFF. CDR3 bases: TGTGCCAGCAGCCGGGAGTACACTGAAGCTTTCTTT.

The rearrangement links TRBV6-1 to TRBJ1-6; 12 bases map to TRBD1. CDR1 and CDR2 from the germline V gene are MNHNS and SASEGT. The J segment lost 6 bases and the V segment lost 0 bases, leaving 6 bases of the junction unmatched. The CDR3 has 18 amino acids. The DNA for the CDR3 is TGTGCCAGCAGTGAAGCGGGGGGACAGGGGGCGCTTAATTCACCCCTCCACTTT. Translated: CASSEAGGQGALNSPLHF.

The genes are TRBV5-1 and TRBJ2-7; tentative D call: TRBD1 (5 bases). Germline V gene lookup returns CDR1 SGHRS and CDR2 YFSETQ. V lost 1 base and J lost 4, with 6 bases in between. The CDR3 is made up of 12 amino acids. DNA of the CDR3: TGCGCCAGCAGCTTGACAGGATACGAGCAGTACTTC. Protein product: CASSLTGYEQYF.

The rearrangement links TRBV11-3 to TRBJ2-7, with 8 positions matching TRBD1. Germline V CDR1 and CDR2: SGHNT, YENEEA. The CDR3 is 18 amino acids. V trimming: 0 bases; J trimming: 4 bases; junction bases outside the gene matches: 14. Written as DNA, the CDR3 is TGTGCCAGCAGCTTAGAGGGCCTTGGACAGGGCGGGCCTTACGAGCAGTACTTC. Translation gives CASSLEGLGQGGPYEQYF. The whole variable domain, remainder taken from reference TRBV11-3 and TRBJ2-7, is EAGVVQSPRYKIIEKKQPVAFWCNPISGHNTLYWYLQNLGQGPELLIRYENEEAVDDSQLPKDRFSAERLKGVDSTLKIQPAELGDSAVYLCASSLEGLGQGGPYEQYFGPGTRLTVT.

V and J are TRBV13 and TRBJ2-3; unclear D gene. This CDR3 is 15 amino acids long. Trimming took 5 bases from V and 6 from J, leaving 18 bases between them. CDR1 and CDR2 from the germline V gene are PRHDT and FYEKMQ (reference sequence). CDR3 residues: CASSPRGGDPDTQYF. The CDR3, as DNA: TGTGCCAGCAGCCCTAGAGGCGGAGACCCGGATACGCAGTATTTT. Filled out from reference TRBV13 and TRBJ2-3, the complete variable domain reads AAGVIQSPRHLIKEKRETATLKCYPIPRHDTVYWYQQGPGQDPQFLISFYEKMQSDKGSIPDRFSAQQFSDYHSELNMSSLELGDSALYFCASSPRGGDPDTQYFGPGTRLTVL.

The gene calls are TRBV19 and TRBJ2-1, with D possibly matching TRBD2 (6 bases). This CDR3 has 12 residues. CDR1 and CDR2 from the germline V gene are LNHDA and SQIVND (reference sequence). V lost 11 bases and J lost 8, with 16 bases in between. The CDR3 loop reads CACGTVSDEQFF. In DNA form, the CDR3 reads TGTGCCTGCGGGACTGTCAGCGATGAGCAGTTCTTC.